This T cell receptor beta chain was sequenced in a study of blood T cells in healthy people across ages. A second PCR of about 7 to 12 cycles used a sample-barcoded 5' primer and a J-beta primer mix. TCRdb reprocessed the 5' RACE reads with MiXCR, giving one entry per CDR3 protein. Of 1.2 million to 1.5 million distinct CDR3 sequences detected, around 59% appear once; the ten largest clones hold approximately 7%. Ranging in age from about 6 to 95, the donors were healthy Caucasian individuals from Russia. Per sample, a minimum of 6 million PBMCs were isolated. The germline V gene encodes CDR1 ENHRY and CDR2 SYGVKD. The germline V and J ends were trimmed by 2 bases and 5 bases, with 9 bases remaining between them. CDR3 size: 13 residues.

The receptor comes from a man younger than 35 in good health. Sequences were obtained from blood. The genes are TRBV10-3 and TRBJ1-2, with D uncertain. This CDR3 is CAISEDGGYGYTF. The CDR3 DNA reads as TGTGCCATCAGTGAGGACGGAGGTTATGGCTACACCTTC.